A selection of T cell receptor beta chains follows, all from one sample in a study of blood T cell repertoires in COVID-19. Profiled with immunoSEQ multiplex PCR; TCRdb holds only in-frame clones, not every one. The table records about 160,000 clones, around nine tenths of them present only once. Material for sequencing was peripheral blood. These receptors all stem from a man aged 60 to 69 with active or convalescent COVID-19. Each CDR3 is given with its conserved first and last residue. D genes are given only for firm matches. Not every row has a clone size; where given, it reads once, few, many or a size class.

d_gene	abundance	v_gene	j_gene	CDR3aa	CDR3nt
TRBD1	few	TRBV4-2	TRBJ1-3	CASSQETGAISGNTIYF	TGTGCCAGCAGCCAAGAGACAGGGGCAATCTCTGGAAACACCATATATTTT
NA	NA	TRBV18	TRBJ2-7	CASSPPGRVVQYF	TGTGCCAGCTCACCACCCGGCAGGGTCGTGCAGTACTTC
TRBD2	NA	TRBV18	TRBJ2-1	CASSPPVVGSGGLNEQFF	TGTGCCAGCTCACCACCGGTTGTAGGTAGCGGGGGGCTCAATGAGCAGTTCTTC
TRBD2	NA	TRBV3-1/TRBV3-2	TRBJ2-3	CASSQHRLITGTSGGDFDTQYF	TGTGCCAGCAGCCAACACCGACTAATCACCGGGACTAGCGGGGGGGATTTCGATACGCAGTATTTT
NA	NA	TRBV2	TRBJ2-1	CASRSGARYNEQFF	TGTGCCAGCAGGTCAGGGGCACGGTACAATGAGCAGTTCTTC
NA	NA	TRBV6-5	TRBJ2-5	CASTRVSPLTQYF	TGTGCCAGCACTCGGGTATCCCCTTTGACCCAGTACTTC
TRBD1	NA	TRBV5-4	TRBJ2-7	CASSAGQAGWVEQYF	TGTGCCAGCAGCGCGGGACAGGCCGGATGGGTCGAGCAGTACTTC
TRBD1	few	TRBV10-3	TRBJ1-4	CATSDRGGEKLFF	TGTGCCACATCGGACAGGGGAGGTGAAAAACTGTTTTTT
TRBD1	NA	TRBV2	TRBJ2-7	CASIATGGYEQYF	TGTGCCAGCATTGCGACAGGGGGCTACGAGCAGTACTTC
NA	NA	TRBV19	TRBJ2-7	CASSIDNTYEQYF	TGTGCCAGTAGTATAGATAACACCTACGAGCAGTACTTC
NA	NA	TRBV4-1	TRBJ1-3	CASSQRTHSGNTIYF	TGCGCCAGCAGCCAACGGACTCACTCTGGAAACACCATATATTTT
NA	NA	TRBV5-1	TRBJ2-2	CASSPQGMMNTGELFF	TGCGCCAGCAGCCCGCAGGGGATGATGAACACCGGGGAGCTGTTTTTT
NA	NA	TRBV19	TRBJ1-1	CASSILNRVGTEAFF	TGTGCCAGTAGTATCCTCAACAGGGTAGGCACTGAAGCTTTCTTT
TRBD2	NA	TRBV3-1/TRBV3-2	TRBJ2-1	CASTKLAGGPSYNEQFF	TGTGCCAGCACCAAACTAGCGGGGGGGCCCTCCTACAATGAGCAGTTCTTC
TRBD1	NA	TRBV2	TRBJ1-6	CASVGQGDSPLHF	TGTGCCAGTGTGGGACAGGGGGATTCACCCCTCCACTTT
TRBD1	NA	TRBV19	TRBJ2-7	CASSGDRGAYEQYF	TGTGCCAGTTCAGGGGACAGGGGGGCCTACGAGCAGTACTTC
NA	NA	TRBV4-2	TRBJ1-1	CASSQDIPRGNTEAFF	TGTGCCAGCAGCCAAGATATTCCCAGGGGGAACACTGAAGCTTTCTTT
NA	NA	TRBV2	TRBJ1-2	CASIAADRYYGYTF	TGTGCCAGCATTGCAGCAGACAGATACTATGGCTACACCTTC
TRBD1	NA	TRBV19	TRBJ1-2	CASSSPGTGPGSGYTF	TGTGCCAGTAGTTCACCCGGGACAGGGCCGGGGTCTGGCTACACCTTC
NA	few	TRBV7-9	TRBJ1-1	CASSPTVLNTEAFF	TGTGCCAGCAGCCCGACAGTATTGAACACTGAAGCTTTCTTT
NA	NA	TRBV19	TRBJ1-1	CASSPGQRNTEAFF	TGTGCCAGTAGTCCAGGACAGAGGAACACTGAAGCTTTCTTT
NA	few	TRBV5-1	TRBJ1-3	CASSITGSAGNTIYF	TGCGCCAGCAGCATAACAGGGTCTGCTGGAAACACCATATATTTT
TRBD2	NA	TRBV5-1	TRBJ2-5	CASSPGGGRAWETQYF	TGCGCCAGCAGCCCCGGAGGCGGGAGGGCCTGGGAGACCCAGTACTTC
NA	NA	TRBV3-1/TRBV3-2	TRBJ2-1	CASSPRGMGYNEQFF	TGTGCCAGCAGTCCCAGGGGAATGGGCTACAATGAGCAGTTCTTC
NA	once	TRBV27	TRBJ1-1	CASSSQGQANTEAFF	TGTGCCAGCAGTAGTCAGGGGCAGGCGAACACTGAAGCTTTCTTT
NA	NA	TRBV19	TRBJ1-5	CASSIGRDQPQHF	TGTGCCAGTAGTATAGGCAGGGATCAGCCCCAGCATTTT
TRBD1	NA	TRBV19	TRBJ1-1	CASTPRDRLNTEAFF	TGTGCCAGTACCCCCCGGGACAGACTGAACACTGAAGCTTTCTTT
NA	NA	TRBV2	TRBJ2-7	CASSEQEGYEQYF	TGTGCCAGCAGTGAACAGGAGGGCTACGAGCAGTACTTC
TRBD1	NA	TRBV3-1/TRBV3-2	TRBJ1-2	CASSPWDRDYGYTF	TGTGCCAGCAGCCCCTGGGACAGGGATTATGGCTACACCTTC
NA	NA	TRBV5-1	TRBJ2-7	CASSLFVFRDKFYEQYF	TGCGCCAGCAGCTTGTTTGTTTTCCGGGACAAATTCTACGAGCAGTACTTC
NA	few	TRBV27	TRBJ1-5	CASSLQGGQPQHF	TGTGCCAGCAGTCTGCAAGGGGGTCAGCCCCAGCATTTT
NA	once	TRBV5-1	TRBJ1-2	CASSTAPDRSYGYTF	TGCGCCAGCAGCACCGCCCCCGACAGGAGCTATGGCTACACCTTC
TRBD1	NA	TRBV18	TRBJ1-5	CASSPLGPGTGSSNQPQHF	TGTGCCAGCTCACCACTAGGTCCCGGGACAGGGTCGAGCAATCAGCCCCAGCATTTT